These 3 T cell receptor beta chains originate from one sample sequenced in a study of blood T cell repertoires in COVID-19. Assay: immunoSEQ multiplex PCR; the TCRdb copy retains only in-frame clones and omits some. Here the sample spans hundreds of thousands of clones, around 89% being singletons. The sample consisted of PBMCs or T cells enriched from blood (not recorded which). Receptor source: a man aged 25 to 40 who had been exposed to COVID-19.

This chain joins TRBV11-2 and TRBJ2-5, with TRBD1 identical over 7 bases. The CDR3 loop spans 15 amino acids. From germline, CDR1 is SGHAT and CDR2 FQNNGV. The J segment lost 1 base and the V segment lost 1 base, leaving 3 bases of the junction unmatched. This chain's CDR3 is CASSLVTGFQETQYF. The CDR3 DNA follows: TGTGCCAGCAGCTTAGTGACAGGGTTCCAAGAGACCCAGTACTTC. Variable domain in full (rest from reference TRBV11-2 and TRBJ2-5): EAGVAQSPRYKIIEKRQSVAFWCNPISGHATLYWYQQILGQGPKLLIQFQNNGVVDDSQLPKDRFSAERLKGVDSTLKIQPAKLEDSAVYLCASSLVTGFQETQYFGPGTRLLVL.

This chain connects TRBV2 to TRBJ2-1; TRBD2 agrees at 13 bases. The CDR3 length is 15 residues. Trimming removed 5 bases from V and 8 bases from J; junction bases left unmatched: 6. Germline V CDR1 and CDR2: SNHLY, FYNNEI. The CDR3 DNA follows: TGTGCCAGCAGTCTGACTAGCGGGGGGATTTATGAGCAGTTCTTC. This codes for CASSLTSGGIYEQFF. Full variable domain (rest looked up from reference TRBV2 and TRBJ2-1): EPEVTQTPSHQVTQMGQEVILRCVPISNHLYFYWYRQILGQKVEFLVSFYNNEISEKSEIFDDQFSVERPDGSNFTLKIRSTKLEDSAMYFCASSLTSGGIYEQFFGPGTRLTVL.

The chain has TRBV6-1 and TRBJ2-7; 11 bases align to TRBD1. Germline lookup yields CDR1 MNHNS and CDR2 SASEGT. Germline trimming cut 4 bases from V and 5 bases from J; bases unmatched to any gene: 10. CDR3 length: 16 amino acids. The CDR3 protein is CASSVGQGANRDEQYF. CDR3 nucleotides: TGTGCCAGCAGTGTCGGACAGGGGGCAAATCGGGACGAGCAGTACTTC.